The 14 T cell receptor beta chains reported below all come from one sample, sequenced in a study of cytomegalovirus exposure and HLA in healthy donors. The PCR had 60 Vbeta and 13 Jbeta primers. Profiled with immunoSEQ multiplex PCR; TCRdb holds only in-frame clones, not every one. The data show about 200,000 clones, 65% to 85% seen once. Source material: PBMCs. The receptors were gathered from a man between 25 and 39 years old in good health and CMV-seronegative.

This chain joins TRBV2 and TRBJ2-7; TRBD1 is a possible D gene (6 bases). CDR1 and CDR2 from the germline V gene are SNHLY and FYNNEI. CDR3 length equals 14 residues. V dropped 7 bases and J dropped 2 bases, with 15 bases sitting between them. CDR3 residues: CASTERGTAYEQYF. CDR3 DNA: TGTGCCAGCACCGAGAGGGGGACCGCCTACGAGCAGTACTTC.

The chain couples TRBV28 to TRBJ2-5, with D perhaps matching TRBD2 (6 bases). The CDR3 is made up of 17 amino acids. The germline V gene encodes CDR1 MDHEN and CDR2 SYDVKM. V was pared by 3 bases and J by 2 bases, with 19 bases between. The CDR3 protein is CASSFGSGTRGQETQYF. DNA of the CDR3: TGTGCCAGCAGTTTCGGATCGGGGACGCGGGGTCAAGAGACCCAGTACTTC.

The rearrangement uses TRBV7-6 and TRBJ2-3; D unresolved. Trimming stripped 2 bases from V and 1 base from J, with 10 bases between. Germline loops: CDR1 SGHVS, CDR2 FNYEAQ. The CDR3 covers 15 residues. CDR3 residues: CASSLNPPGTDTQYF. The DNA for the CDR3 is TGTGCCAGCAGCTTAAATCCTCCCGGCACAGATACGCAGTATTTT.

The CDR3 DNA sequence: TGCGCCAGCAGCCTTATGGGGGGGGACCTCTTCAATCAGCCCCAGCATTTT. Its translation is CASSLMGGDLFNQPQHF. The chain uses TRBV4-1 and TRBJ1-5; D perhaps matches TRBD1 (5 bases). Deletions cut 4 bases from V and 3 bases from J, with 19 bases between. Germline-derived CDR1 and CDR2 are MGHRA and YSYEKL. The CDR3 runs to 17 residues.

The J gene is TRBJ1-4, the V gene TRBV28; D perhaps matches TRBD1 (6 bases). The V end was cut by 5 bases, the J end by 8 bases, with 18 bases between. Germline V gene lookup returns CDR1 MDHEN and CDR2 SYDVKM. The CDR3 is 15 amino acids. CDR3 DNA sequence: TGTGCCAGCAGTCCGACACAGGGTAGGGGCGAAAAACTGTTTTTT. This codes for CASSPTQGRGEKLFF. Drawing the rest from reference TRBV28 and TRBJ1-4, the complete variable domain is DVKVTQSSRYLVKRTGEKVFLECVQDMDHENMFWYRQDPGLGLRLIYFSYDVKMKEKGDIPEGYSVSREKKERFSLILESASTNQTSMYLCASSPTQGRGEKLFFGSGTQLSVL.

This rearrangement joins TRBV5-6 to TRBJ2-2; TRBD1 matches at 8 bases. The J segment lost 4 bases and the V segment lost 10 bases, leaving 6 bases of the junction unmatched. CDR3 size: 13 residues. CDR1 is SGHDT, CDR2 YYEEEE, per germline. The CDR3 sequence is CAAGGTSTGELFF. As DNA, the CDR3 is TGTGCCGCAGGGGGCACCAGCACCGGGGAGCTGTTTTTT.

The V call is TRBV2, the J call TRBJ1-4; possible D gene TRBD1, 6 bases. The V and J ends lost 7 bases and 8 bases respectively, with 14 bases between them. CDR1 SNHLY and CDR2 FYNNEI come from the germline V gene. The CDR3 totals 13 residues. The CDR3: CASNSQGWEKLFF. CDR3 coding DNA: TGTGCCAGCAACTCACAGGGTTGGGAAAAACTGTTTTTT.

The rearrangement links TRBV6-5 to TRBJ1-5; D not certain. The CDR3 runs to 13 residues. Germline CDR1 reads MNHEY; CDR2 reads SVGAGI. Trimming shortened V by 6 bases and J by 9 bases, and 15 bases separated the two germline ends. CDR3 coding DNA: TGTGCCAGCAGATCCACCTCCCCAGGGCCCCAGCATTTT. It is translated as CASRSTSPGPQHF.

This clone has just one count. The J gene is TRBJ2-5, the V gene TRBV9; possibly TRBD1 for D (6 bases). This CDR3 region has 14 residues. V gave up 3 bases and J gave up 4 bases, with 13 bases separating them. CDR1 and CDR2 (germline): SGDLS, YYNGEE. As DNA, the CDR3 is TGTGCCAGCAGCGGCCGCCAGGGGAGAGAGACCCAGTACTTC. Amino acid sequence: CASSGRQGRETQYF. The whole variable domain, remainder taken from reference TRBV9 and TRBJ2-5, is DSGVTQTPKHLITATGQRVTLRCSPRSGDLSVYWYQQSLDQGLQFLIQYYNGEERAKGNILERFSAQQFPDLHSELNLSSLELGDSALYFCASSGRQGRETQYFGPGTRLLVL.

The chain joins TRBV6-5 to TRBJ2-3, with TRBD2 matching 7 bases. The CDR3 is 15 amino acids. V dropped 8 bases and J dropped 2; count of bases not matched to a gene: 10. Germline V gives CDR1 MNHEY, CDR2 SVGAGI. CDR3 sequence (DNA): TGTGCCAGCGCTTTCAGGCGGGGGAACACAGATACGCAGTATTTT. Amino acids: CASAFRRGNTDTQYF.

The chain is built from TRBV6-6 and TRBJ2-5; 9 bases map to TRBD1. The CDR3 spans 14 residues. Germline CDR1 MNHNY, CDR2 SVGAGI (reference sequence). V lost 5 bases and J lost 5; bases outside the gene matches: 6. For the CDR3, the DNA is TGTGCCAGCAGTGACAGGGGGAGAGGGGAGACCCAGTACTTC. Its protein product is CASSDRGRGETQYF.

This chain connects TRBV11-2 to TRBJ2-2, with 16 bases that match TRBD2. Germline CDR1 is SGHAT and CDR2 is FQNNGV. This CDR3 has 17 amino acids. J gave up 5 bases and V 8 bases, and 8 bases lay outside the gene matches. The CDR3 sequence is CASSGTSGGVGTGELFF. CDR3 sequence (DNA): TGTGCCAGCTCCGGGACTAGCGGGGGGGTAGGGACCGGGGAGCTGTTTTTT.

This clone came up a few times. The chain combines TRBV27 with TRBJ1-6; D remains unclear. The CDR3 runs to 13 residues. Trimming cost V 4 bases and J 13 bases, with 14 bases left between them. Germline V gene data show CDR1 as MNHEY and CDR2 as SMNVEV (reference sequence). CDR3 protein: CASSYRREGPLHF. CDR3 nucleotide sequence: TGTGCCAGCAGTTACCGCCGGGAGGGCCCCCTCCACTTT.

The CDR3 here is CASSITGAYGYTF. In DNA form, the CDR3 reads TGTGCCAGTAGTATCACAGGAGCCTATGGCTACACCTTC. The chain links TRBV19 to TRBJ1-2; D perhaps matches TRBD1 (5 bases). Germline values: CDR1 LNHDA, CDR2 SQIVND (reference sequence). V was trimmed by 3 bases and J by 4 bases, leaving 9 bases between them. The CDR3 runs to 13 residues. Drawing the rest from reference TRBV19 and TRBJ1-2, the complete variable domain is DGGITQSPKYLFRKEGQNVTLSCEQNLNHDAMYWYRQDPGQGLRLIYYSQIVNDFQKGDIAEGYSVSREKKESFPLTVTSAQKNPTAFYLCASSITGAYGYTFGSGTRLTVV.